This T cell receptor (beta chain) was found in a study of technical replicates of blood from four donors. The table came from immunoSEQ multiplex PCR; TCRdb's copy has only in-frame clones and leaves some out. The top ten hold about 0.4% of the sample, which has about 82,000 clones, about 94% seen once. CDR3 size: 12 residues. The V gene lost 4 bases and the J gene lost 5 bases, with 8 bases spanning the gap. Germline CDR1 reads MNHEY; CDR2 reads SVGAGI. The sample taken for sequencing was T cells isolated from PBMCs. V gene TRBV6-5 combines with J gene TRBJ1-1; D may be TRBD1 (5 bases). The source is a human donor in good health. The CDR3 nucleotides are TGTGCCAGCAGTTCGGGGGAAACTGAAGCTTTCTTT. Its protein product is CASSSGETEAFF.